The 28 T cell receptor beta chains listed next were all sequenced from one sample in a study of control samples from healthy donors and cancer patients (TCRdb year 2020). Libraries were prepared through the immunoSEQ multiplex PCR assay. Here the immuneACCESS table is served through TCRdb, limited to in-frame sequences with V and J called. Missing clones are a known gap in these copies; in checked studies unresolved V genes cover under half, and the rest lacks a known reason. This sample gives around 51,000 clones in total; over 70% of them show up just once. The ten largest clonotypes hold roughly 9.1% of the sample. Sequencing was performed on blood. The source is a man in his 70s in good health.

For the CDR3, the DNA is TGTGCCAGCAGTTACTATACAGTCACAGATACGCAGTATTTT. It encodes CASSYYTVTDTQYF. This sequence joins TRBV2 and TRBJ2-3; D ambiguous. In germline, CDR1 is SNHLY, CDR2 FYNNEI. This CDR3 is 14 amino acids long. V gave up 5 bases and J gave up 2 bases, with 11 bases separating them.

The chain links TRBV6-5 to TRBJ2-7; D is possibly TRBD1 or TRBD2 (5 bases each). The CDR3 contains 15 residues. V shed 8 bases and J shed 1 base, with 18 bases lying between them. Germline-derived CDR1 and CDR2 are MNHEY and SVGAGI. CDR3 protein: CASGGPRGPSYEQYF. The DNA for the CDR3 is TGTGCCAGCGGGGGACCCCGAGGCCCATCCTACGAGCAGTACTTC.

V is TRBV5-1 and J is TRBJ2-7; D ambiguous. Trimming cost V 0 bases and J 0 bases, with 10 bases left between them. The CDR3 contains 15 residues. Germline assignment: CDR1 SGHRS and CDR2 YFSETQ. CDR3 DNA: TGCGCCAGCAGCTTGGATCCTCAAAGCTCCTACGAGCAGTACTTC. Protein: CASSLDPQSSYEQYF.

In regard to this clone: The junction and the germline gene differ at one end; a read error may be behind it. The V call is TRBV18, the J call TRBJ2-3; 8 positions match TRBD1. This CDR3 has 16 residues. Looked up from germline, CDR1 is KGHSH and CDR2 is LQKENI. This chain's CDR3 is CASLPLPGQGQDTQYF. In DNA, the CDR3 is TGTGCCAGCTTACCACTTCCTGGACAGGGTCAGGATACGCAGTATTTT. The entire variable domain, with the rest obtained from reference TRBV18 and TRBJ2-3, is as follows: NAGVMQNPRHLVRRRGQEARLRCSPMKGHSHVYWYRQLPEEGLKFMVYLQKENIIDESGMPKERFSAEFPKEGPSILRIQQVVRGDSAAYFCASLPLPGQGQDTQYFGPGTRLTVL.

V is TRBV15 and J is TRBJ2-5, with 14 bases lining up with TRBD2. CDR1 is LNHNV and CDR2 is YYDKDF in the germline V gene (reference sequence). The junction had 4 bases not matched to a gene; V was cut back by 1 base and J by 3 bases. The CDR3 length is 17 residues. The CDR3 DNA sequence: TGTGCCACCAGCAGAGGACTAGCGGGAGGGCAGGAAGAGACCCAGTACTTC. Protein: CATSRGLAGGQEETQYF.

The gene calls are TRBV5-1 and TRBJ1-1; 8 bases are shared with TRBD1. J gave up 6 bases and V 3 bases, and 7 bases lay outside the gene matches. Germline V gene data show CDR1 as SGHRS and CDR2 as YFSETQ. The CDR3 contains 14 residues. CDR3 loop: CASSYRGDGAEAFF. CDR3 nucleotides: TGCGCCAGCAGCTACAGGGGGGACGGGGCTGAAGCTTTCTTT.

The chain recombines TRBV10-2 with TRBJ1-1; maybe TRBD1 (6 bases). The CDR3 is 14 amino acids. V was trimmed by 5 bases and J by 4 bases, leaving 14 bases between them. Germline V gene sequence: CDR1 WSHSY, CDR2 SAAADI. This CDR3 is CASSNNRDVTEAFF. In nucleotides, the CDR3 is TGCGCCAGCAGTAATAACAGGGATGTCACTGAAGCTTTCTTT.

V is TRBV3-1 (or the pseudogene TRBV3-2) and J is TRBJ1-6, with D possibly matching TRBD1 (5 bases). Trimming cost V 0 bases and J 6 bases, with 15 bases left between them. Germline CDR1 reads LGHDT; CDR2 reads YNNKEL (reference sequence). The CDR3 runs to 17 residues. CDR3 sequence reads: CASSQDGAPGGNSPLHF. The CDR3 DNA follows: TGTGCCAGCAGCCAAGATGGGGCCCCAGGTGGTAATTCACCCCTCCACTTT.

Here the CDR3 reads CASRKGGAGLEETQYF. As DNA, the CDR3 is TGTGCCAGCAGGAAAGGGGGGGCGGGTTTGGAGGAGACCCAGTACTTC. The chain recombines TRBV5-4 with TRBJ2-5; D is perhaps TRBD2 (7 bases). Germline loops: CDR1 SGHNT, CDR2 YYREEE (reference sequence). The CDR3 loop spans 16 amino acids. V shed 5 bases and J shed 5 bases, with 22 bases lying between them.

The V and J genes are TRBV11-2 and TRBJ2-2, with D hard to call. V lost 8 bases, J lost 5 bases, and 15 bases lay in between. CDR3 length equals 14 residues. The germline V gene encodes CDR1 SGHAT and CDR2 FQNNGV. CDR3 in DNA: TGTGCCAGCCGATCCTTGTTGAGTACCGGGGAGCTGTTTTTT. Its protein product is CASRSLLSTGELFF.

CDR3 in DNA: TGCGCCAGCAGCCAGGCCTTCCGGACTAGCGGGAACAATGAGCAGTTCTTC. This encodes CASSQAFRTSGNNEQFF. The rearrangement uses TRBV4-1 and TRBJ2-1; TRBD2 matches at 12 bases. V was clipped by 3 bases and J by 5 bases; unmatched bases: 8. The CDR3 sequence is 17 residues long. CDR1 and CDR2 from the germline V gene are MGHRA and YSYEKL.

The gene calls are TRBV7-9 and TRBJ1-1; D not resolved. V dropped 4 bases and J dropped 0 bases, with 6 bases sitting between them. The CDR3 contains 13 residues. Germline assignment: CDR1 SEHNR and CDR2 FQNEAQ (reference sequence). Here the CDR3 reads CASSSGMNTEAFF. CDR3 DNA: TGTGCCAGCAGCTCAGGCATGAACACTGAAGCTTTCTTT. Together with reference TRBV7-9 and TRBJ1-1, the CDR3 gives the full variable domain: DTGVSQNPRHKITKRGQNVTFRCDPISEHNRLYWYRQTLGQGPEFLTYFQNEAQLEKSRLLSDRFSAERPKGSFSTLEIQRTEQGDSAMYLCASSSGMNTEAFFGQGTRLTVV.

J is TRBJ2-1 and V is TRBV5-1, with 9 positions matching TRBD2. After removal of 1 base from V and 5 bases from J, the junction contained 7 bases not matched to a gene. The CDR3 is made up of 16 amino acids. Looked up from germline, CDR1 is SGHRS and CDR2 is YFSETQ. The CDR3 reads CASSLTTAGGNNEQFF. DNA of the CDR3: TGCGCCAGCAGCTTGACTACAGCGGGAGGAAACAATGAGCAGTTCTTC.

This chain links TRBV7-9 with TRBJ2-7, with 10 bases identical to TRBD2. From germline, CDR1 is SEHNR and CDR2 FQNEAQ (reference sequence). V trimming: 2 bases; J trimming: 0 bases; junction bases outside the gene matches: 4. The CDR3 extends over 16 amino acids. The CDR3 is CASSLTGLAASYEQYF. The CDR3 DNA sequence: TGTGCCAGCAGCTTAACAGGACTAGCGGCCTCCTACGAGCAGTACTTC. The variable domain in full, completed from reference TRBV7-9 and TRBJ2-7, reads DTGVSQNPRHKITKRGQNVTFRCDPISEHNRLYWYRQTLGQGPEFLTYFQNEAQLEKSRLLSDRFSAERPKGSFSTLEIQRTEQGDSAMYLCASSLTGLAASYEQYFGPGTRLTVT.

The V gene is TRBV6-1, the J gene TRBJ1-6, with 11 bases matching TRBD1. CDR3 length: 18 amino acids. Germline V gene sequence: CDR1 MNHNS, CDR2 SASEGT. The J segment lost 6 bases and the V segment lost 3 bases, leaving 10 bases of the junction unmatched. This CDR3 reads CASSEKRTGGAVNSPLHF. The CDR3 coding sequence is TGTGCCAGCAGTGAGAAGAGGACAGGGGGCGCGGTTAATTCACCCCTCCACTTT.

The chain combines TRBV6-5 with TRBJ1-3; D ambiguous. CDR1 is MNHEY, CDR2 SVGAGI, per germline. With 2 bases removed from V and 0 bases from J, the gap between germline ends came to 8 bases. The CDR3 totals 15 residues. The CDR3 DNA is TGTGCCAGCAGTTACGGTACAGACTCTGGAAACACCATATATTTT. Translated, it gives CASSYGTDSGNTIYF.

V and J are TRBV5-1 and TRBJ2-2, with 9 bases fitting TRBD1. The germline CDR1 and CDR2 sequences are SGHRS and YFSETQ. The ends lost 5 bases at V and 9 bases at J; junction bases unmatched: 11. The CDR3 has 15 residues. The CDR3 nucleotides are TGCGCCAGCAGATCCGGGACAGGGATGTCCTGGGAGCTGTTTTTT. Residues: CASRSGTGMSWELFF.

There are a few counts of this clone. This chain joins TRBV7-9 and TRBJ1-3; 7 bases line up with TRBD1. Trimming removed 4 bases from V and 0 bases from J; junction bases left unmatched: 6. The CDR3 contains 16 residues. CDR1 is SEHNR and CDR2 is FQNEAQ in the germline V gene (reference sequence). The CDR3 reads CASSSLWTGSGNTIYF. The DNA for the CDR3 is TGTGCCAGCAGCTCCCTTTGGACAGGCTCTGGAAACACCATATATTTT.

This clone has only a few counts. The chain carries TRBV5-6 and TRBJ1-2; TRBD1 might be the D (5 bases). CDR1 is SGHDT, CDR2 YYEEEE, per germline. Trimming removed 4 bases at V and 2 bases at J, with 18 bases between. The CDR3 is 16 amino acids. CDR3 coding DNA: TGTGCCAGCAGCCTTAGGTGGGCAGGGCCCAACTATGGCTACACCTTC. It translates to CASSLRWAGPNYGYTF.

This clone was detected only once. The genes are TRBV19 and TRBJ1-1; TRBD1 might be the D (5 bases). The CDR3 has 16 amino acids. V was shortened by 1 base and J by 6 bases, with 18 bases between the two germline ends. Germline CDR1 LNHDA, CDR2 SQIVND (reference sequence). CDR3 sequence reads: CASSIGETVRGSEAFF. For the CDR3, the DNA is TGTGCCAGTAGTATAGGGGAGACAGTGCGCGGGTCTGAAGCTTTCTTT.

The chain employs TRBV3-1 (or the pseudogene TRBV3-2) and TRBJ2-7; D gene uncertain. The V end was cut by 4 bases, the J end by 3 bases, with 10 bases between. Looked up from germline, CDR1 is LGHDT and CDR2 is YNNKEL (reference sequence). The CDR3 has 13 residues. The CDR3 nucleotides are TGTGCCAGCAGCCTCTTCACAAACTACGAGCAGTACTTC. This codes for CASSLFTNYEQYF.

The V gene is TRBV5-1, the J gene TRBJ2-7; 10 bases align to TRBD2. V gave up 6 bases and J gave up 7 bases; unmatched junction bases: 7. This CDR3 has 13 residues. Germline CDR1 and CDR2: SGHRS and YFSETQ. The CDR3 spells CASNRAGGPEQYF. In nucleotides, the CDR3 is TGCGCCAGCAACCGAGCGGGGGGGCCGGAGCAGTACTTC.

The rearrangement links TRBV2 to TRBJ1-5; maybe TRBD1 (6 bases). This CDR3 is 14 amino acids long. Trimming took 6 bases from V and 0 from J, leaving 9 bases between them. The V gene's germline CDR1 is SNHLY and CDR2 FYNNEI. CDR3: CASSIQGSNQPQHF. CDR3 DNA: TGTGCCAGCAGCATACAGGGTAGCAATCAGCCCCAGCATTTT.

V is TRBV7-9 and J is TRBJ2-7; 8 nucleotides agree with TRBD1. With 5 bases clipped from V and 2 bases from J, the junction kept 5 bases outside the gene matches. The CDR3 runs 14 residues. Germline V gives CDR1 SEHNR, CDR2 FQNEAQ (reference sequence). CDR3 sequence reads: CASSATQGAYEQYF. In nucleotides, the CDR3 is TGTGCCAGCAGCGCGACACAGGGGGCCTACGAGCAGTACTTC.

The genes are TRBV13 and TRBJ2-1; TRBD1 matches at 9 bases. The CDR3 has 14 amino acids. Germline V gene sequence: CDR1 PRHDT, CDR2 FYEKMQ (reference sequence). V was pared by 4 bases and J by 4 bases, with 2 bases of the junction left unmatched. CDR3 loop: CASSSGQGYNEQFF. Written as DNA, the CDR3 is TGTGCCAGCAGCTCTGGACAGGGGTACAATGAGCAGTTCTTC.

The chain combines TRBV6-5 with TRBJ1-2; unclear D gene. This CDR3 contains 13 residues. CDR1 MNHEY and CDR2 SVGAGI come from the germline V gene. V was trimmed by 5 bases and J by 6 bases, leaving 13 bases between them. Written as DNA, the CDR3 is TGTGCCAGCAGTAACCGGGAATTGGATGGCTACACCTTC. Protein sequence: CASSNRELDGYTF.

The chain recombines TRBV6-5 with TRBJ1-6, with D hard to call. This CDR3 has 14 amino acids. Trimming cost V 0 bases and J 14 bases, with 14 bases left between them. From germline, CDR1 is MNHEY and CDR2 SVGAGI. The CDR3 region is CASSYSHNSGTLHF. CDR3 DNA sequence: TGTGCCAGCAGTTACTCGCACAACAGTGGGACCCTCCACTTT.

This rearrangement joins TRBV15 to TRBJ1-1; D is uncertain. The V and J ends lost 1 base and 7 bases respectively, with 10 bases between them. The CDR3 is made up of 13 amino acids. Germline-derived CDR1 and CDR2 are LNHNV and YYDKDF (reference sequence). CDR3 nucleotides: TGTGCCACCAGCAGAGTTCTGCAGAGTGAAGCTTTCTTT. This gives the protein CATSRVLQSEAFF.